This entry is about one T cell receptor (beta chain). The data originate from a study of blood T cell repertoires in COVID-19. Trimming pared 4 bases from V and 2 bases from J, leaving 3 bases between. The CDR3 consists of 11 residues. Germline V CDR1 and CDR2: SGHNT, YYREEE (reference sequence). The method was immunoSEQ multiplex PCR; TCRdb's version includes in-frame clones alone and lacks a portion of them. The data contain some 200,000 clones, roughly 90% of them singletons. The J gene is TRBJ2-5, the V gene TRBV5-4; D remains ambiguous. The source of this sequence is a woman aged 25-40 years who had recovered from COVID-19. The specimen sequenced was PBMCs or T cells enriched from blood (not recorded which). The CDR3 loop is CASSQQETQYF. The CDR3 bases are TGTGCCAGCAGCCAACAAGAGACCCAGTACTTC.